The text below deals with one TCR beta chain. Its specific antigen is unknown. Per-base quality was not reported, and no clone a single base away is much larger than it. Clipping removes 2 bases from V and 4 bases from J, with 2 as the unmatched junction base count. Measured from the cysteine to the phenylalanine, the CDR3 is 15 residues long. Only the CDR3 portion is preserved as DNA: 45 bases, with reading frame beginning at the first base. Looking up the germline V gene yields CDR1 MNHEY and CDR2 SVGAGI. TCRbeta CDR3 regions were amplified from genomic DNA by means of the immunoSEQ Assay, a bias-controlled multiplex PCR. Concerning the study's data processing: Within the assay, amplification of reference gene primers was used to estimate how many nucleated cells each sample contained. To quantify the absolute abundance of each unique TCRbeta CDR3 rearrangement, sequence reads were collapsed and filtered. Productive Simpson clonality was computed per sample as the square root of Simpson's diversity index over productive rearrangements. TCRdb retrieved this table from immuneACCESS and kept in-frame rearrangements only. Not all clones are present; in checked studies, unresolved V genes account for under half, and no reason is known for the remainder. V, J and clone size were drawn from that table, and D and trimming were deduced from the DNA. In this sample the table shows 300,000 or so clones, roughly 92% of which occur a single time. 2.2% of the sample lies in the top ten.

These data belong to a study of blood T cell repertoires in COVID-19 (dated by TCRdb to the early 2020s). Looking at the study overall: Samples from collaborators originated in the United States, Italy and Spain and spanned both the acute and convalescent phases of COVID-19. The prospective study material was composed of cDNA or gDNA derived from T cells, B-cell-depleted T cells, or PBMCs. The dataset comprised deeply sampled blood TCRbeta repertoires from subjects exposed to, actively infected with, or recovered from COVID-19. The repertoires were released in a freely available public database intended as a resource for research on the immune response to SARS-CoV-2. The samples were drawn from the first 160 participants of the ongoing ImmuneRACE study and from 950 to 1,500 subjects provided by 6 global collaborators. Nearly every sample came with metadata listing a de-identified subject ID, COVID-19 status, age in years and sex. Where available, HLA class I and class II types were taken from metadata supplied by the sample provider and were not determined by assay-based typing.

One collaborating source in Seattle enrolled patients while the patients were actively infected and followed the patients over time throughout the course of disease. The collaborating institutions used their own protocols to collect whole blood in K2EDTA tubes. Collaborator samples were shipped for TCRbeta analysis as frozen whole blood, isolated PBMCs, or DNA extracted from either sample type. Summary of the overall study and its limitations: The amount of clinical and demographic metadata varied by source and participant and was provided uncurated.

This clonotype was sampled from a woman in her twenties or thirties with COVID-19, enrolled during active disease. The sequencing input was peripheral blood. Recombination linked TRBV6-5 to TRBJ1-3; 10 bases in between match TRBD1. CDR3 sequence: CASSYDRGLGNTIYF. The DNA is as follows: TGTGCCAGCAGTTACGACAGGGGGCTGGGAAACACCATATATTTT.